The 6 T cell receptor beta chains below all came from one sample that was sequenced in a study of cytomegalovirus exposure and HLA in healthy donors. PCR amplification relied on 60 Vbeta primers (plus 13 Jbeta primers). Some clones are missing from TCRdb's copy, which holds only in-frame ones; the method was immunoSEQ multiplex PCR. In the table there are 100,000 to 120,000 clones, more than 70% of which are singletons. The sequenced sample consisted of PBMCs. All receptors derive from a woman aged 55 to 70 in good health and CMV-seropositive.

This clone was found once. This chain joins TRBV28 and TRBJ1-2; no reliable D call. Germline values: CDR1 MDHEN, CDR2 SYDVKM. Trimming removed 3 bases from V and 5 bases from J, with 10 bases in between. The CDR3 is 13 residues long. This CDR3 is CASSFSGGYGYTF. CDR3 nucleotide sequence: TGTGCCAGCAGTTTTTCGGGTGGTTATGGCTACACCTTC.

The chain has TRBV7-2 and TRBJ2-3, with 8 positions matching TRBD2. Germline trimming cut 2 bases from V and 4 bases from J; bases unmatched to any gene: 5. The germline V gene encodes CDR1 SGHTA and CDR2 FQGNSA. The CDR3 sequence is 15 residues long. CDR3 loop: CASSLSGSGADTQYF. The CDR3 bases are TGTGCCAGCAGCTTAAGCGGGAGCGGGGCAGATACGCAGTATTTT.

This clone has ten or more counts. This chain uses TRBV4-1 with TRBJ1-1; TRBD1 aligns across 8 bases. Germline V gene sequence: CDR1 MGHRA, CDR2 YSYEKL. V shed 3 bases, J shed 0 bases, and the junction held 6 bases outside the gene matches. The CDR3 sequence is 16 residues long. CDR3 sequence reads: CASSHRTGRVNTEAFF. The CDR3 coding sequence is TGCGCCAGCAGCCACCGGACAGGGAGGGTGAACACTGAAGCTTTCTTT.

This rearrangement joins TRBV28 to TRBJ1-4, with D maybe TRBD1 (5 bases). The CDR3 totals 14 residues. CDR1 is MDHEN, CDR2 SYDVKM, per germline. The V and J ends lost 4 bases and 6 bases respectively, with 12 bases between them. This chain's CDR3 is CASSSAGTDEKLFF. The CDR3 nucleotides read TGTGCCAGCAGTTCGGCAGGGACTGATGAAAAACTGTTTTTT. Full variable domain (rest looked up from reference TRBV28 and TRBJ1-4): DVKVTQSSRYLVKRTGEKVFLECVQDMDHENMFWYRQDPGLGLRLIYFSYDVKMKEKGDIPEGYSVSREKKERFSLILESASTNQTSMYLCASSSAGTDEKLFFGSGTQLSVL.

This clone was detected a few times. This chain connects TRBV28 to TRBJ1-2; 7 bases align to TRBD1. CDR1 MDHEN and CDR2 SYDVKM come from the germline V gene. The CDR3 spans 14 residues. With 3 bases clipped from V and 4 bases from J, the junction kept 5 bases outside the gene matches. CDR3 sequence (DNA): TGTGCCAGCAGTTTTACAGGGGCCTCCTATGGCTACACCTTC. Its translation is CASSFTGASYGYTF.

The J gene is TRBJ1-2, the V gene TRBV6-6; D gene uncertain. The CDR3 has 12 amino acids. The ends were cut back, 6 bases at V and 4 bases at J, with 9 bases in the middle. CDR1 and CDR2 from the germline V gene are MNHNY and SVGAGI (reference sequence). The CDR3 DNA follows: TGTGCCAGCAGACCTTCCAGCTATGGCTACACCTTC. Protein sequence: CASRPSSYGYTF.